Listed here are 11 T cell receptor beta chains from one sample, sequenced in a study of T cell repertoires in cytomegalovirus infection (dated by TCRdb to the late 2010s). For these TCRs, the target antigens are not known. The sample's treatment or condition label, decoded: in vitro stimulation with specific CMV peptide epitopes to enrich CMV-specific T cells. Sequencing relied on an Illumina HiSeq 1500. In TCRdb, the public reads were trimmed at Q25 with fastp and aligned with MiXCR, with productive beta chains retained. Rows matching on CDR3 protein sequence are summarized as one entry with the most common DNA and genes. Present in this sample are 830,000 or so distinct CDR3 sequences, 30% to 35% of which were seen just once. Together, the top ten hold around 12% of the sample. The specimen was cultured CD8+ T cells from PBMCs, collected from culture after CMV antigen stimulation. Receptor source: a human donor in good health (CMV status not recorded). Some clones in this sample may be carry-over from other donors' samples.

With respect to this clonotype: The junction departs from germline at one end; a sequencing error may be responsible. The V and J genes are TRBV6-2 or TRBV6-3 and TRBJ2-1; 8 nucleotides agree with TRBD2. Germline V gene sequence: CDR1 MNHEY, CDR2 SVGEGT. This CDR3 has 16 amino acids. The DNA for the CDR3 is TGTGCCAGCAGCCCTACTCGGGGGGGACTCCACAATAAGCAGTTCTTC. Translation gives CASSPTRGGLHNKQFF.

Notes on this clonotype: The junction and the germline gene differ at one end; a read error may be behind it. The chain carries TRBV12-3 or TRBV12-4 and TRBJ1-1; D remains unclear. CDR3 size: 12 residues. The DNA of the CDR3 is TGTGCCAACAGTTTAGGCGGAACTGAAGCTTTCTTT. Amino acids: CANSLGGTEAFF.

This clonotype qualifies as medium-sized. The rearrangement uses TRBV7-8 and TRBJ2-5, with 9 bases matching TRBD2. The CDR3 is made up of 19 amino acids. The trim removed 4 bases at V and 4 bases at J, leaving 19 bases unmatched. Germline lookup yields CDR1 SGHVS and CDR2 FQNEAQ. CDR3: CASSSPAGGAGGAGETQYF. CDR3 sequence (DNA): TGTGCCAGCAGCTCCCCCGCGGGTGGTGCGGGGGGGGCCGGAGAGACCCAGTACTTC.

This clonotype was seen once. The genes are TRBV2 and TRBJ2-5; no firm D call. Germline V CDR1 and CDR2: SNHLY, FYNNEI. The CDR3 runs 14 residues. With 7 bases removed from V and 2 bases from J, the gap between germline ends came to 14 bases. CDR3: CASTWATDQETQYF. CDR3 nucleotide sequence: TGTGCCAGCACTTGGGCCACAGATCAAGAGACCCAGTACTTC.

Points on this clonotype: This may come from a read error, since a much larger clone is one base off. The rearrangement links TRBV7-8 to TRBJ2-1; D is ambiguous. The CDR3 has 17 residues. From germline, CDR1 is SGHVS and CDR2 FQNEAQ. CDR3 region: CANSSPSVIPSYNEQFF. The CDR3 coding sequence is TGTGCCAACAGCTCCCCTTCGGTCATTCCCTCCTACAATGAGCAGTTCTTC.

The chain recombines TRBV7-6 with TRBJ1-1; no firm D call. The germline V gene has CDR1 SGHVS and CDR2 FNYEAQ. The V end lost 5 bases, the J end lost 1 base, and 11 bases lay between the germline ends. CDR3 size: 14 residues. The CDR3 DNA sequence: TGTGCCAGCAGCCATTTCGGTAAGAACACTGAAGCTTTCTTT. Amino acid sequence: CASSHFGKNTEAFF.

The chain joins TRBV4-1 to TRBJ2-3, with 9 bases fitting TRBD2. Germline V CDR1 and CDR2: MGHRA, YSYEKL. The V and J ends lost 4 bases and 1 base, in that order; junction bases with no gene match: 6. This CDR3 has 16 amino acids. CDR3 residues: CASSLRVAGGTDTQYF. In DNA form, the CDR3 reads TGCGCCAGCAGCCTACGAGTAGCGGGGGGCACAGATACGCAGTATTTT.

The chain combines TRBV10-3 with TRBJ2-3, with D possibly TRBD1 on 7 matching bases. V lost 0 bases to trimming and J lost 4 bases, with 17 bases between them. The germline V gene has CDR1 ENHRY and CDR2 SYGVKD. This CDR3 has 17 residues. The CDR3 nucleotides are TGTGCCATCAGTGAGTCCCCCCCAGGGGGGATCGCAGATACGCAGTATTTT. Encoded protein: CAISESPPGGIADTQYF.

The table lists this clonotype with a few counts. This chain connects TRBV20-1 to TRBJ2-2, with D possibly called TRBD1 or TRBD2 (5 bases each). In germline, CDR1 is DFQATT, CDR2 SNEGSKA (reference sequence). The CDR3 length is 17 residues. Trimming cost V 3 bases and J 8 bases, with 25 bases left between them. CDR3: CSASPWGRTVPGGELFF. The CDR3 bases are TGCAGTGCTAGCCCCTGGGGCCGGACCGTCCCGGGGGGGGAGCTGTTTTTT.

This clonotype was found a few times. The chain has TRBV19 and TRBJ1-1, with 10 bases aligning to TRBD1. Germline-derived CDR1 and CDR2 are LNHDA and SQIVND (reference sequence). This CDR3 is 21 amino acids long. J gave up 0 bases and V 10 bases, and 26 bases lay outside the gene matches. The CDR3 DNA reads as TGTGCCATCCAGCAATCCGGGACAGGGGACTACGGGCGCATCATGAACACTGAAGCTTTCTTT. Amino acid sequence: CAIQQSGTGDYGRIMNTEAFF. The complete variable domain, with remaining parts taken from reference TRBV19 and TRBJ1-1, reads DGGITQSPKYLFRKEGQNVTLSCEQNLNHDAMYWYRQDPGQGLRLIYYSQIVNDFQKGDIAEGYSVSREKKESFPLTVTSAQKNPTAFYLCAIQQSGTGDYGRIMNTEAFFGQGTRLTVV.

CDR3 DNA sequence: TGTGCCAGCAGAGGGATAACAGTGTGGACTGAAGCTTTCTTT. Translation: CASRGITVWTEAFF. This rearrangement joins TRBV27 to TRBJ1-1; D remains unclear. V was clipped by 6 bases and J by 5 bases, with 16 bases between them. Looked up from germline, CDR1 is MNHEY and CDR2 is SMNVEV (reference sequence). The CDR3 spans 14 residues.